These T cell receptor beta chains were read from a single sample in a study of T cell changes during pregnancy in multiple sclerosis. The protocol was immunoSEQ multiplex PCR, while the TCRdb copy is restricted to in-frame clones and leaves out a portion. The sample contains roughly 100,000 clones, around 92% of which appear only once. Sequencing used peripheral blood, obtained after pregnancy. Receptor source: a female donor with multiple sclerosis, enrolled in a pregnancy study. CDR3s include the opening cysteine and the closing phenylalanine or tryptophan. D genes are given only for firm matches. Clone size is not always given. Where it is, it says once, few, many or a class for expanded clones.

TRBV7-9	-	TRBJ1-2	-	CASSSQQGSGYTF	TGTGCCAGCAGCTCGCAGCAGGGAAGCGGCTACACCTTC
TRBV5-1	-	TRBJ2-5	-	CASSLTWGTHQETQYF	TGCGCCAGCAGCTTGACCTGGGGCACCCATCAAGAGACCCAGTACTTC
TRBV27	-	TRBJ2-1	TRBD2	CASSLSGRARNEQFF	TGTGCCAGCAGTTTGAGCGGGAGGGCCCGGAATGAGCAGTTCTTC
TRBV19	-	TRBJ2-5	TRBD2	CASSIGGGREETQYF	TGTGCCAGTAGTATAGGGGGAGGGAGGGAAGAGACCCAGTACTTC
TRBV28	once	TRBJ1-1	-	CASSPTSNTEAFF	TGTGCCAGTTCGCCGACATCGAACACTGAAGCTTTCTTT
TRBV5-1	-	TRBJ2-3	-	CASGEQGTQADTQYF	TGCGCCAGCGGAGAACAGGGTACTCAGGCAGATACGCAGTATTTT
TRBV30	-	TRBJ1-3	-	CAWSPPVSGNTIYF	TGTGCCTGGAGCCCCCCAGTCTCTGGAAACACCATATATTTT
TRBV5-6	-	TRBJ1-5	-	CASSERQNSNQPQHF	TGTGCCAGCAGCGAGCGGCAAAATAGCAATCAGCCCCAGCATTTT
TRBV15	-	TRBJ2-7	TRBD1	CATSREGRDRGHEQYF	TGTGCCACCAGCAGGGAGGGCCGGGACAGGGGCCACGAGCAGTACTTC
TRBV15	-	TRBJ1-2	TRBD1	CATSRLIPAGQGAGYTF	TGTGCCACCAGCAGACTTATACCTGCGGGACAGGGGGCTGGCTACACCTTC
TRBV27	-	TRBJ2-3	TRBD1	CASSLVRGRTDTQYF	TGTGCCAGCAGTTTAGTCAGGGGGCGAACAGATACGCAGTATTTT
TRBV28	-	TRBJ2-7	-	CASSLGGPVEQYF	TGTGCCAGCAGTTTAGGGGGCCCGGTGGAGCAGTACTTC
TRBV29-1	-	TRBJ2-7	TRBD1	CSAGQGAYEQYF	TGCAGCGCGGGACAGGGGGCCTACGAGCAGTACTTC
TRBV7-9	once	TRBJ2-7	TRBD1	CASSLAGQGYEQYF	TGTGCCAGCAGCTTAGCGGGACAGGGGTACGAGCAGTACTTC
TRBV5-4	once	TRBJ1-1	-	CASIREVGTEAFF	TGTGCCAGCATTCGGGAAGTGGGCACTGAAGCTTTCTTT
TRBV5-5	once	TRBJ2-2	-	CASSLGGTGELFF	TGTGCCAGCAGCTTGGGAGGCACCGGGGAGCTGTTTTTT
TRBV4-2	-	TRBJ1-5	-	CASRGDGGRGNQPQHF	TGTGCCAGCAGAGGGGACGGGGGAAGGGGCAATCAGCCCCAGCATTTT
TRBV29-1	-	TRBJ2-7	TRBD1	CSISQGSYEQYF	TGCAGCATTTCACAGGGGTCCTACGAGCAGTACTTC
TRBV5-1	-	TRBJ2-2	-	CASSRGGEGVEGELFF	TGCGCCAGCAGCCGTGGCGGAGAGGGGGTAGAGGGGGAGCTGTTTTTT
TRBV19	-	TRBJ1-4	-	CASSIGAAGGNEKLFF	TGTGCCAGTAGTATAGGAGCGGCAGGCGGGAATGAAAAACTGTTTTTT
TRBV9	-	TRBJ1-4	-	CASGQANEKLFF	TGTGCCAGCGGTCAAGCCAATGAAAAACTGTTTTTT
TRBV11-2	-	TRBJ1-1	-	CASSLEATGFTEAFF	TGTGCCAGCAGCTTAGAAGCGACGGGATTCACTGAAGCTTTCTTT
TRBV12-2	-	TRBJ1-1	-	CASRYRGFTEAFF	TGTGCAAGTCGCTACAGGGGGTTCACTGAAGCTTTCTTT
TRBV18	-	TRBJ2-2	TRBD2	CASSPLPGLKTGELFF	TGTGCCAGCTCACCACTCCCGGGACTAAAAACCGGGGAGCTGTTTTTT